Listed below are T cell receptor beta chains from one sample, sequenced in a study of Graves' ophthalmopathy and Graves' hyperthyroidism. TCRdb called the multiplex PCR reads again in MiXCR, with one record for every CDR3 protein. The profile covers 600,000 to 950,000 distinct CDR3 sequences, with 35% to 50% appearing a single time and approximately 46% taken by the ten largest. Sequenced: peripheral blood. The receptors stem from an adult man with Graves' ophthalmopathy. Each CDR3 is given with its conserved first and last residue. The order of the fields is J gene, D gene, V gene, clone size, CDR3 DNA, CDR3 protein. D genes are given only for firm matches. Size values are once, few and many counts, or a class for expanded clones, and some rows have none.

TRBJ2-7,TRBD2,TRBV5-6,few,TGTGCCAGCAGCTGGGGCGGGAGGGGCAACGAGCAGTACTTC,CASSWGGRGNEQYF
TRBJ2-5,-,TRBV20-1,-,TGCAGTGCTAGTCCTGGGGTCCGGGAGACCCAGTACTTC,CSASPGVRETQYF
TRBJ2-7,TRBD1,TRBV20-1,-,TGCAGTGCTAGCGCACAGGGGTTTTACGAGCAGTACTTC,CSASAQGFYEQYF
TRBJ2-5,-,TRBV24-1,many,TGTGCCACCAGTGATTTGCTCCGCGAGACCCAGTACTTC,CATSDLLRETQYF
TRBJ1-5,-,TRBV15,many,TGTGCCACCAGCAGAGACGGACACAATCAGCCCCAGCATTTT,CATSRDGHNQPQHF
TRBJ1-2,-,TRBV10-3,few,TGTGCCAGCAGTCCCTCACCGGGACGGGACTATGGCTACACCTTC,CASSPSPGRDYGYTF
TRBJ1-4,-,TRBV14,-,TGTGCCAGCTCACCACTTCCGATGCGACATGAAAAACTGTTTTTT,CASSPLPMRHEKLFF
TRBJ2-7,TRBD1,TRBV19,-,TGTGCCAGTAGGGGTATTGGACAGGAGCTGTGTAAGTACTTC,CASRGIGQELCKYF
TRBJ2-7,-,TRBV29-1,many,TGCAGCGTTGAATTCTCACAGGCACCCTACGAGCAGTACTTC,CSVEFSQAPYEQYF
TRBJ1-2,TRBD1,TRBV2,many,TGTGCCAGCAGGGCAGACAGGGGGCGAAACTATGGCTACACCTTC,CASRADRGRNYGYTF
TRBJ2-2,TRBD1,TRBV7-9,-,TGTGCCACGATCGACAGGGTCCCCGGGGAGCTGTTTTTT,CATIDRVPGELFF
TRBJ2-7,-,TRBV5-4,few,TGTGCCAGCAGCGGCCCACTAGGGGGGACCTACGAGCAGTACTTC,CASSGPLGGTYEQYF
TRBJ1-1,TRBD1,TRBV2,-,TGTGCCAGCAGCTATCTCGGACAGGGGGACACTGAAGCTTTCTTT,CASSYLGQGDTEAFF
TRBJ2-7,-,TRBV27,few,TGTGCCAGCAGTTTATCGACTAGTGGCTACGAGCAGTACTTC,CASSLSTSGYEQYF
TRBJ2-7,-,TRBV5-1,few,TGCGCCAGCAGCCTGTTTAGGGACTACGAGCAGTACTTC,CASSLFRDYEQYF
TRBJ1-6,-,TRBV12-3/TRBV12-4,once,TGTGCCAGCAGTCAACCGGGCCCTAATTCACCCCTCCACTTT,CASSQPGPNSPLHF
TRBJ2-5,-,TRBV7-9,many,TGTGCCAGCAGCTTAGAGTCGGCTAGAGAGACCCAGTACTTC,CASSLESARETQYF
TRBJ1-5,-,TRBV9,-,TGTGCCAGCAGCGTAGAGGGGCGGGGGGATCAGCCCCAGCATTTT,CASSVEGRGDQPQHF
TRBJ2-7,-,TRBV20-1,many,TGCAGCGTCCAGGGGGAGGGGGAGCAGTACTTC,CSVQGEGEQYF
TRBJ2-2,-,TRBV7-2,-,TGTGCCAGCAGCCCGACGGACTCGACCGGGGAGCTGTTTTTT,CASSPTDSTGELFF
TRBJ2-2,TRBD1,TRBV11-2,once,TGTGCCAGCAGCGGCATAACAGGGGGCGCGATGGGGGAGCGGTTTTTT,CASSGITGGAMGERFF
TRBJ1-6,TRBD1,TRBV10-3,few,TGTGCCAGCAGTGAAGCAGGGGGCGAGTATTCACCCCTCCACTTT,CASSEAGGEYSPLHF
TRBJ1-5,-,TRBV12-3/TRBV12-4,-,TGTGCCAGCAGTCTATCTTTGGGTGGAAATCAGCCCCAGCATTTT,CASSLSLGGNQPQHF
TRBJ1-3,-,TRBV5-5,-,TGTGCCAGCAGCGGCCAAGGGCAGGGTGGAGGAAACACCATATATTTT,CASSGQGQGGGNTIYF
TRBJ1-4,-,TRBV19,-,TGTGCCAGTACCCGGGAAAGAGAGAATGAAAAACTGTTTTTT,CASTRERENEKLFF
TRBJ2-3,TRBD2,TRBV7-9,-,TGTGCCAGCAGCTTACCCCGGGGGGTCAGAGATACGCAGTATTTT,CASSLPRGVRDTQYF
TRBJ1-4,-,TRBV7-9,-,TGTGCCAGCAGCCCAATTTCAGGGAATTTGGGAGAAAAACTGTTTTTT,CASSPISGNLGEKLFF
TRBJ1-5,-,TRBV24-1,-,TGTGCCATCAGTGAGTCTGACAGGCCGGATCAGCCCCAGCATTTT,CAISESDRPDQPQHF
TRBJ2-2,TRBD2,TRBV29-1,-,TGCAGCGTTAAGCGGGAGTTTTCCGGGGAGCTGTTTTTT,CSVKREFSGELFF
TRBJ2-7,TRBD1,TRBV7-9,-,TGTGCCAGGATGCGGACAGGGGGGAGCTCCTACGAGCAGTACTTC,CARMRTGGSSYEQYF
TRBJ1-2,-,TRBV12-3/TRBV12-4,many,TGTGCCAGCAGAGTAACCAGGGTCGGGGGCTACACCTTC,CASRVTRVGGYTF
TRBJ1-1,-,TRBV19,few,TGTGCCAGTACCCGGGAGTGGGGTAGGAACACTGAAGCTTTCTTT,CASTREWGRNTEAFF
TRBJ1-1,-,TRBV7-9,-,TGTGCCAGCAGCTTAGCCGGTTCCGGGGGAGGCACTGAAGCTTTCTTT,CASSLAGSGGGTEAFF
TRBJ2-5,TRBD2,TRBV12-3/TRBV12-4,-,TGTGCCAGCAGGCGGACTAGCGGGACTCAAGAGACCCAGTACTTC,CASRRTSGTQETQYF
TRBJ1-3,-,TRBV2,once,TGTGCCAGCAGTCCGGGACCCAAGAGCTATGGCTACACCATATATTTT,CASSPGPKSYGYTIYF
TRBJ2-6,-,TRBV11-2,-,TGTGCCAGCAGCTTAGTAACAGGGCCTGGGGCCAACGTCCTGACTTTC,CASSLVTGPGANVLTF
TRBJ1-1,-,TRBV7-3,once,TGTTCCAGCAAGAGAGAAGCGCAACCGAACACTGAAGCTTTCTTT,CSSKREAQPNTEAFF
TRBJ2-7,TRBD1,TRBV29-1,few,TGCAGCGCCAAAGGAGACGGGACAGGGGCCTACGAGCAGTACTTC,CSAKGDGTGAYEQYF
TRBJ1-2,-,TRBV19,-,TGTGCCTGGAGTGTAGCCAGGATATCTTACTATGGCTACACCTTC,CAWSVARISYYGYTF
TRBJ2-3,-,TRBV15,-,TGTGCCACCAGCCCGCGGTGGGGGGCTCCTAGCACAGATACGCAGTATTTT,CATSPRWGAPSTDTQYF
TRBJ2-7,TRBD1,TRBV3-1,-,TGTGTGAGCGGGACAGGGCGCGAGCAGTACTTC,CVSGTGREQYF
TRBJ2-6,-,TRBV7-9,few,TGTGCCAGCAGACCCACCGGGGGTGGGGCCAACGTCCTGACTTTC,CASRPTGGGANVLTF
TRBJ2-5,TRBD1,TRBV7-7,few,TGTGCCAGCAGTTCACGGGACAGGGGGGGAGAGACCCAGTACTTC,CASSSRDRGGETQYF
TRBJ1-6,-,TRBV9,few,TGTGCCAGCAGCCAAGGTGGCGATTCACCCCTCCACTTT,CASSQGGDSPLHF
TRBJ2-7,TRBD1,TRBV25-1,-,TGTGCCAGCAGTGGGACCACAGGGGTAGGCTACGAGCAGTACTTC,CASSGTTGVGYEQYF
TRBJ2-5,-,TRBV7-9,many,TGTGCCAGCAGCAAGGGAGACAGACCTGGGGAGACCCAGTACTTC,CASSKGDRPGETQYF
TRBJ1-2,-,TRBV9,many,TGTGCCAGCAGCGTGGACCCAGTCAATGGCTACACCTTC,CASSVDPVNGYTF
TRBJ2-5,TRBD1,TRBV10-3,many,TGTGCCATCCGTCCGGGACAGGGGGCCTGGGAGACCCAGTACTTC,CAIRPGQGAWETQYF